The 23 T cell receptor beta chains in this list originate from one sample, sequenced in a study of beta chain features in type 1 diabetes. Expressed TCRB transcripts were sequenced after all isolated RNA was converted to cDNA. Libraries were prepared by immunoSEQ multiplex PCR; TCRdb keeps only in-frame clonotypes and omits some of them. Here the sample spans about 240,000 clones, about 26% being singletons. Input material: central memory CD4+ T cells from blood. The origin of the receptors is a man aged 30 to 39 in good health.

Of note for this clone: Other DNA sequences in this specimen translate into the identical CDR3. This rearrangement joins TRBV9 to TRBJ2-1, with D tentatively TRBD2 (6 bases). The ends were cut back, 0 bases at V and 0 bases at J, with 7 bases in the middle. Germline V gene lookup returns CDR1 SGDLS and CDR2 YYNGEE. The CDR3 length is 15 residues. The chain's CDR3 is CASSVGGISYNEQFF. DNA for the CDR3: TGTGCCAGCAGCGTAGGCGGGATCTCCTACAATGAGCAGTTCTTC.

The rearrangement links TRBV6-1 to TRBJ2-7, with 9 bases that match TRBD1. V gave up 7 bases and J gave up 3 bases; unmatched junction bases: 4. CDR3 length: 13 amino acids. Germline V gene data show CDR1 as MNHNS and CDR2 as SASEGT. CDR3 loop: CASTLGQGYEQYF. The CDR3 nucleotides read TGTGCCAGCACCCTGGGACAGGGCTACGAGCAGTACTTC.

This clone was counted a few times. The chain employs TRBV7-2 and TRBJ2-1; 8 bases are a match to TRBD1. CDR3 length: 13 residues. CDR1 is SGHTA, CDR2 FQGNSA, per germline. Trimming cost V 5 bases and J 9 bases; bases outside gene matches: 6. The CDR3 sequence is CASSTQGAGEQFF. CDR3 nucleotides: TGTGCCAGCAGCACTCAGGGGGCCGGTGAGCAGTTCTTC.

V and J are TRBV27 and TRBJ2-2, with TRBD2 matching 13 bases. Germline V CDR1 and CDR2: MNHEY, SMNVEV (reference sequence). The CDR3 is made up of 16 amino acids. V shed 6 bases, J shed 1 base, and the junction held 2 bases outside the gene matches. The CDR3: CASRGLAGLNTGELFF. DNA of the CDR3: TGTGCCAGCAGGGGACTAGCGGGGTTGAACACCGGGGAGCTGTTTTTT.

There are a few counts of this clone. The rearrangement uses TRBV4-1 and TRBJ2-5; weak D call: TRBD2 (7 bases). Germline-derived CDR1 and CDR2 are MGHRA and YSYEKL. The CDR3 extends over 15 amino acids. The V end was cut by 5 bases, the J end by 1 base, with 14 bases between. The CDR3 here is CASSSGGPGQETQYF. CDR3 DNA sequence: TGCGCCAGCAGCTCCGGGGGGCCCGGCCAAGAGACCCAGTACTTC.

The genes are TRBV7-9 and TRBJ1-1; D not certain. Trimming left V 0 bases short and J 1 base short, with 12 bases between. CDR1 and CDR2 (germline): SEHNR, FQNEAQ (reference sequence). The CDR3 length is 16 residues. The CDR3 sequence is CASSLASRAGNTEAFF. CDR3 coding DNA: TGTGCCAGCAGCTTAGCCTCGAGGGCGGGGAACACTGAAGCTTTCTTT.

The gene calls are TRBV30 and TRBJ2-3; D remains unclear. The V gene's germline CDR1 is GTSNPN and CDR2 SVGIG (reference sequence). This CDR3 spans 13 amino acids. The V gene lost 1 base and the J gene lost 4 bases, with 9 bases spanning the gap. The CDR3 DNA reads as TGTGCCTGGAGTGGACTGCTAGCAGATACGCAGTATTTT. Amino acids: CAWSGLLADTQYF.

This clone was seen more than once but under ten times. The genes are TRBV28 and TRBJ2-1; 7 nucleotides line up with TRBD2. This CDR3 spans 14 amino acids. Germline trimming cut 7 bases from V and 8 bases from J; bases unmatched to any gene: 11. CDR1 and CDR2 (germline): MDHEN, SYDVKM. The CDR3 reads CASTPRTSSYEQFF. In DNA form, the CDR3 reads TGTGCCAGCACCCCAAGGACTAGTTCTTATGAGCAGTTCTTC.

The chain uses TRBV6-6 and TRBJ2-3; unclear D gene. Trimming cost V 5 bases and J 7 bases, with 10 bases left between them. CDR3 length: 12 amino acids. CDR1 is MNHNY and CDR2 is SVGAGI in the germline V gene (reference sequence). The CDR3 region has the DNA TGTGCCAGCAGTCCCAGTGACAATACGCAGTATTTT. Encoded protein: CASSPSDNTQYF.

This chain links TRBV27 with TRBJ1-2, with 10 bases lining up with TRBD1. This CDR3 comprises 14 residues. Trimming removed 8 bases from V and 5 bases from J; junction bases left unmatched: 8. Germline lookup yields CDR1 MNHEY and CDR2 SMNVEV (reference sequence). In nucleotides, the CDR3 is TGTGCCAGCCGAGACAGGGGGCGTCTATATGGCTACACCTTC. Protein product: CASRDRGRLYGYTF.

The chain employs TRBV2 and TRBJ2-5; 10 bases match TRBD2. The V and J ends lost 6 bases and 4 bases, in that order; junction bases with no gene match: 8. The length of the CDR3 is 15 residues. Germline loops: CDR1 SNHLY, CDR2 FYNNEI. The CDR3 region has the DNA TGTGCCAGCAGAAGAGCGGGAGGGCCGGCAGAGACCCAGTACTTC. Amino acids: CASRRAGGPAETQYF. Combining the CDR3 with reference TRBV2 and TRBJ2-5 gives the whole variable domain EPEVTQTPSHQVTQMGQEVILRCVPISNHLYFYWYRQILGQKVEFLVSFYNNEISEKSEIFDDQFSVERPDGSNFTLKIRSTKLEDSAMYFCASRRAGGPAETQYFGPGTRLLVL.

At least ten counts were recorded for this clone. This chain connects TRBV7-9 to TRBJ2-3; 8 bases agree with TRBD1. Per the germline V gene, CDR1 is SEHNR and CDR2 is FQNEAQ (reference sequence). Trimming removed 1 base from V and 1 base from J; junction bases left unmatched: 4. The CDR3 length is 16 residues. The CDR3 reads CASSLGDRGGTDTQYF. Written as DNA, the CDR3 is TGTGCCAGCAGCTTAGGTGACAGGGGAGGCACAGATACGCAGTATTTT.

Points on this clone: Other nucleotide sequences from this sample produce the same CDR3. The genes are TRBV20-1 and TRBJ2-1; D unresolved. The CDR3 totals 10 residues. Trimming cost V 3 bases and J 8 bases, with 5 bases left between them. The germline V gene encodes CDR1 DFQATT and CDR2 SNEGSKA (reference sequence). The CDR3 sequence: CSARLDEQFF. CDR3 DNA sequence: TGCAGTGCTAGGCTGGATGAGCAGTTCTTC.

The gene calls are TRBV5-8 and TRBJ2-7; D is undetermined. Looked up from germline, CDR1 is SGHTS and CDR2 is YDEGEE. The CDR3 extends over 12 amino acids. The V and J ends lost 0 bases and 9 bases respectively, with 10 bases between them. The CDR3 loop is CASSLDRHGQYF. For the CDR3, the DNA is TGTGCCAGCAGCTTGGACCGTCATGGGCAGTACTTC.

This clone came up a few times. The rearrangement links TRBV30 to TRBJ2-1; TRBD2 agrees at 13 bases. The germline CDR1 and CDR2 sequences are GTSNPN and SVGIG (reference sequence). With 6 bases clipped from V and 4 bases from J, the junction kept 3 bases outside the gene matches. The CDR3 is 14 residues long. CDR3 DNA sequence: TGTGCCTGCCGGACTAGCGGGGGTTACAATGAGCAGTTCTTC. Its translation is CACRTSGGYNEQFF.

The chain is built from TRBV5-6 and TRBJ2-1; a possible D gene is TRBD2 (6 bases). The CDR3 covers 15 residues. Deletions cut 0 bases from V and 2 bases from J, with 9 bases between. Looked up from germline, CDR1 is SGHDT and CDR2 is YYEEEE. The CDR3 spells CASSLARLAYNEQFF. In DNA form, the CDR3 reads TGTGCCAGCAGCTTGGCAAGACTAGCCTACAATGAGCAGTTCTTC.

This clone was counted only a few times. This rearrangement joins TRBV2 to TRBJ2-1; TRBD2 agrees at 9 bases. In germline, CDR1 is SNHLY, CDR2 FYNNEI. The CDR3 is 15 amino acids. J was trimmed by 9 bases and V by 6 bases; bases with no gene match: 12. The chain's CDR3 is CASSAMTSGLSEQFF. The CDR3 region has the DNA TGTGCCAGCAGCGCGATGACTAGCGGCCTCAGTGAGCAGTTCTTC.

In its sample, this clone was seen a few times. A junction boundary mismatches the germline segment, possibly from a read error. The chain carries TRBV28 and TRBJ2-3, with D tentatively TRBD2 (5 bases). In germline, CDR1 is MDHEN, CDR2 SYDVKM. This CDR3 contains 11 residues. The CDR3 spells CASSYRGASDF. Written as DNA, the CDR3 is TGTGCCAGCAGTTACCGGGGAGCTTCGGATTTT.

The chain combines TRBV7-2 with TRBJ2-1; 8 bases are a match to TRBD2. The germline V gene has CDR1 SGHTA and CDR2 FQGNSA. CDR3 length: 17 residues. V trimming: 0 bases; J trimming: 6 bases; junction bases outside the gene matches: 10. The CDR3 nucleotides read TGTGCCAGCAGCTTAGCCGTTTTAACGGGGGGGTTCAATGAGCAGTTCTTC. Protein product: CASSLAVLTGGFNEQFF.

The CDR3 DNA reads TGTGCCAGCAGGGGTCATTTCACAGATACGCAGTATTTT. This gives the protein CASRGHFTDTQYF. The V gene is TRBV28, the J gene TRBJ2-3, with D uncertain. Trimming shortened V by 6 bases and J by 2 bases, and 9 bases separated the two germline ends. This CDR3 has 13 amino acids. Germline CDR1 MDHEN, CDR2 SYDVKM. The full variable domain, rest sourced from reference TRBV28 and TRBJ2-3, is DVKVTQSSRYLVKRTGEKVFLECVQDMDHENMFWYRQDPGLGLRLIYFSYDVKMKEKGDIPEGYSVSREKKERFSLILESASTNQTSMYLCASRGHFTDTQYFGPGTRLTVL.

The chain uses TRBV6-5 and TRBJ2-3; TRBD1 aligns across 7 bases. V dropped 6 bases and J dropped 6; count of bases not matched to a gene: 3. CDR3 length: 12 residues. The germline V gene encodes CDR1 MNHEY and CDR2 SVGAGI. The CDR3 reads CASRQGSDTQYF. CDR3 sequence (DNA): TGTGCCAGCAGACAGGGGTCGGATACGCAGTATTTT.

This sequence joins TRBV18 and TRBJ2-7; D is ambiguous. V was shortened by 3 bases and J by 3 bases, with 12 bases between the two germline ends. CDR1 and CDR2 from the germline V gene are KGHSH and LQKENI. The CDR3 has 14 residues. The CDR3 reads CASSPGLVGYEQYF. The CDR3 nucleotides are TGTGCCAGCTCACCCGGCCTAGTAGGCTACGAGCAGTACTTC.

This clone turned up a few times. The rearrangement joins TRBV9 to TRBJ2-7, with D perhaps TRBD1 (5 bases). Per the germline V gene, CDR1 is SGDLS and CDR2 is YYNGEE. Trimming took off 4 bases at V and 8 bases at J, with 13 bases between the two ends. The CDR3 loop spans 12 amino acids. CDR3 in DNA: TGTGCCAGCAGCTCCCCGGACACTAAGCAGTACTTC. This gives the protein CASSSPDTKQYF.